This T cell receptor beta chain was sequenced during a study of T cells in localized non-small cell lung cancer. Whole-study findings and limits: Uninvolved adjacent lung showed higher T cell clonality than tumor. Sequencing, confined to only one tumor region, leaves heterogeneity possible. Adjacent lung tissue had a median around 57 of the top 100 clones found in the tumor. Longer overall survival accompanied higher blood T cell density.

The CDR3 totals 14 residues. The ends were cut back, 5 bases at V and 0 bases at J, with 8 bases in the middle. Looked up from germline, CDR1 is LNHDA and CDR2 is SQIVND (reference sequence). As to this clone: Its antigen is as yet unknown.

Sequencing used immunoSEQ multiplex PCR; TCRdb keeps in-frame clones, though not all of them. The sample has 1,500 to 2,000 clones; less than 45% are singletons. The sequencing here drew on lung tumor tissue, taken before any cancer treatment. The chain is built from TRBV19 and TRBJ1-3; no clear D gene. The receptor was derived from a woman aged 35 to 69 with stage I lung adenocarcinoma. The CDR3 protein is CASSVRSSGNTIYF. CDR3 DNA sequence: TGTGCCAGTAGTGTCCGGAGCTCTGGAAACACCATATATTTT.